Listed below are T cell receptor beta chains from one sample, sequenced in a study of cytomegalovirus exposure and HLA in healthy donors. Profiling relied on immunoSEQ multiplex PCR, and the TCRdb table lists in-frame clones only, not all of them. The repertoire includes under 150,000 clones, over 65% of them detected once, and roughly 2% sits in the top ten. Sequenced material: PBMCs. Receptor source: a man aged 18 to 29 in good health and CMV-seronegative. Each CDR3 is given with its conserved first and last residue. The order of the fields is V gene, D gene, J gene, clone size, CDR3 length, CDR3 DNA, CDR3 protein. A D gene is named only where the DNA matches it firmly. Rows give clone size only sometimes, using once, few, many, or a class for an expanded clone.

V: TRBV9
D: TRBD1
J: TRBJ2-3
size: once
length: 19
DNA: TGTGCCAGCAGCCCAGTGGAAGTGTTGGACAGGGGGCCTCCAGATACGCAGTATTTT
CDR3: CASSPVEVLDRGPPDTQYF

V: TRBV7-9
D: TRBD2
J: TRBJ2-3
size: -
length: 16
DNA: TGTGCCAGCAGCCCGGGACTAGCGGGGGGTATAGATACGCAGTATTTT
CDR3: CASSPGLAGGIDTQYF

V: TRBV7-9
D: TRBD1
J: TRBJ1-2
size: -
length: 15
DNA: TGTGCCAGCAGCTCCGGGACAGGGGGCGACTATGGCTACACCTTC
CDR3: CASSSGTGGDYGYTF

V: TRBV6-5
D: -
J: TRBJ1-2
size: -
length: 12
DNA: TGTGCCAGCACGGGGGGCCGATATGGCTACACCTTC
CDR3: CASTGGRYGYTF

V: TRBV7-9
D: -
J: TRBJ1-1
size: once
length: 12
DNA: TGTTCCAGCAGCTTATGGGAGGAGGAAGCTTTCTTT
CDR3: CSSSLWEEEAFF

V: TRBV4-1
D: TRBD1
J: TRBJ1-1
size: few
length: 16
DNA: TGCGCCAGCAGCCAAATCTCGGGGACAGGCAACACTGAAGCTTTCTTT
CDR3: CASSQISGTGNTEAFF

V: TRBV5-1
D: TRBD2
J: TRBJ2-3
size: -
length: 15
DNA: TGCGCCAGCAGCTTGGGGAGCGGGGGCACAGATACGCAGTATTTT
CDR3: CASSLGSGGTDTQYF

V: TRBV11-2
D: TRBD1
J: TRBJ1-1
size: -
length: 13
DNA: TGTGCCAGCAGCTTAGCAGGGGGGCTTGAAGCTTTCTTT
CDR3: CASSLAGGLEAFF

V: TRBV7-3
D: TRBD2
J: TRBJ2-1
size: -
length: 16
DNA: TGTGCCAGCAGCTTAACTCTAGCGGGGGTTTACAATGAGCAGTTCTTC
CDR3: CASSLTLAGVYNEQFF

V: TRBV27
D: TRBD2
J: TRBJ2-3
size: -
length: 18
DNA: TGTGCCAGCAGTTTATCGGGGGAGGGGCCAGCGAGGGCAGATACGCAGTATTTT
CDR3: CASSLSGEGPARADTQYF

V: TRBV27
D: TRBD2
J: TRBJ2-3
size: -
length: 15
DNA: TGTGCCAGCAGACCTAGAGCGGGGGGGCCAGATACGCAGTATTTT
CDR3: CASRPRAGGPDTQYF

V: TRBV2
D: -
J: TRBJ2-2
size: -
length: 14
DNA: TGTGCCAGCAACCCCAGGGTTAACACCGGGGAGCTGTTTTTT
CDR3: CASNPRVNTGELFF

V: TRBV6-5
D: TRBD1
J: TRBJ1-1
size: -
length: 14
DNA: TGTGCCAGCAGTTCAACAGGGGAAGGTGGTGAAGCTTTCTTT
CDR3: CASSSTGEGGEAFF

V: TRBV27
D: TRBD2
J: TRBJ2-1
size: -
length: 14
DNA: TGTGCCAGCAGCCGGGGGGATCTCTACAATGAGCAGTTCTTC
CDR3: CASSRGDLYNEQFF

V: TRBV13
D: TRBD1
J: TRBJ2-7
size: -
length: 16
DNA: TGTGCCAGCAGCTTAGGCCTGAGACAGGGGGCCGCCGAGCAGTACTTC
CDR3: CASSLGLRQGAAEQYF

V: TRBV6-5
D: TRBD1
J: TRBJ2-5
size: few
length: 14
DNA: TGTGCCAGCAGGCCGGGACAGGGGGTCGAGACCCAGTACTTC
CDR3: CASRPGQGVETQYF

V: TRBV13
D: TRBD1
J: TRBJ2-7
size: -
length: 14
DNA: TGTGCCAGCAGCTTTTGGGGACAGGGTACCGAGCAGTACTTC
CDR3: CASSFWGQGTEQYF

V: TRBV7-6
D: -
J: TRBJ1-4
size: -
length: 15
DNA: TGTGCCAGCAGCTTAGACCCGGGGAGTCTTGAAAAACTGTTTTTT
CDR3: CASSLDPGSLEKLFF

V: TRBV7-3
D: TRBD1
J: TRBJ2-2
size: few
length: 19
DNA: TGTGCCAGCAGCTCGCCGTGGAAAACAGGGGCGACGAACACCGGGGAGCTGTTTTTT
CDR3: CASSSPWKTGATNTGELFF

V: TRBV2
D: TRBD2
J: TRBJ2-1
size: -
length: 16
DNA: TGTGCCAGCAGCGACCAGGGACTAGCGGCCTACAATGAGCAGTTCTTC
CDR3: CASSDQGLAAYNEQFF

V: TRBV5-4
D: -
J: TRBJ2-3
size: -
length: 15
DNA: TGTGCCAGCAGCGCCCGGAGGCAGAACACAGATACGCAGTATTTT
CDR3: CASSARRQNTDTQYF

V: TRBV2
D: TRBD1
J: TRBJ1-2
size: once
length: 15
DNA: TGTGCCAGCCAGCCCTCAGGGGGGACAAACTATGGCTACACCTTC
CDR3: CASQPSGGTNYGYTF

V: TRBV9
D: TRBD2
J: TRBJ2-2
size: -
length: 17
DNA: TGTGCCAGCGGCTTCTTGAGCGGGGGATCGAACACCGGGGAGCTGTTTTTT
CDR3: CASGFLSGGSNTGELFF

V: TRBV5-1
D: TRBD1
J: TRBJ1-1
size: -
length: 16
DNA: TGCGCCAGCAGCCCCCAACGGACAGGGAAGAACACTGAAGCTTTCTTT
CDR3: CASSPQRTGKNTEAFF

V: TRBV18
D: -
J: TRBJ1-5
size: few
length: 15
DNA: TGTGCCAGCTCACAGCAAGCTTCTCGGAATCAGCCCCAGCATTTT
CDR3: CASSQQASRNQPQHF

V: TRBV6-5
D: -
J: TRBJ1-3
size: -
length: 15
DNA: TGTGCCAGCAGCCGGACAGAGCTCTCTGGAAACACCATATATTTT
CDR3: CASSRTELSGNTIYF

V: TRBV7-2
D: -
J: TRBJ1-5
size: -
length: 14
DNA: TGTGCCAGCAGCTTGTCAGGATATAATCAGCCCCAGCATTTT
CDR3: CASSLSGYNQPQHF

V: TRBV11-2
D: TRBD1
J: TRBJ2-1
size: -
length: 17
DNA: TGTGCCAGCAGCCCCGTGGGGACAGACCTCTCCTACAATGAGCAGTTCTTC
CDR3: CASSPVGTDLSYNEQFF

V: TRBV18
D: -
J: TRBJ1-1
size: -
length: 15
DNA: TGTGCCAGCTCACCACCGAAAGGGGCGAACACTGAAGCTTTCTTT
CDR3: CASSPPKGANTEAFF

V: TRBV27
D: TRBD2
J: TRBJ2-3
size: -
length: 20
DNA: TGTGCCAGCAGTTTAGAGCCCATTTACCCTAGCGGGGGCCGTGGAGATACGCAGTATTTT
CDR3: CASSLEPIYPSGGRGDTQYF

V: TRBV11-2
D: TRBD1
J: TRBJ2-7
size: -
length: 15
DNA: TGTGCCAGCAGCTTAGTCTGGACAGGGGACTACGAGCAGTACTTC
CDR3: CASSLVWTGDYEQYF

V: TRBV18
D: -
J: TRBJ1-2
size: -
length: 13
DNA: TGTGCCAGCTCACCAGGGCAGATCTATGGCTACACCTTC
CDR3: CASSPGQIYGYTF

V: TRBV7-9
D: TRBD2
J: TRBJ2-4
size: -
length: 16
DNA: TGTGCCAGCAGCTTACTAGCGGGGGGGACCAAAAACATTCAGTACTTC
CDR3: CASSLLAGGTKNIQYF

V: TRBV18
D: -
J: TRBJ1-5
size: -
length: 14
DNA: TGTGCCAGCTCACCATCGAGGGTCAATCAGCCCCAGCATTTT
CDR3: CASSPSRVNQPQHF

V: TRBV14
D: -
J: TRBJ1-2
size: -
length: 13
DNA: TGTGCCAGCAGCCAAAACAGAGTCTATGGCTACACCTTC
CDR3: CASSQNRVYGYTF

V: TRBV7-9
D: -
J: TRBJ1-2
size: -
length: 15
DNA: TGTGCCAGCAGCTTAGAGGTCCTAGGGGGCTATGGCTACACCTTC
CDR3: CASSLEVLGGYGYTF

V: TRBV5-1
D: -
J: TRBJ2-5
size: few
length: 14
DNA: TGCGCCAGCAGAGACCACCCGGGTCAAGAGACCCAGTACTTC
CDR3: CASRDHPGQETQYF

V: TRBV5-1
D: -
J: TRBJ1-6
size: -
length: 11
DNA: TGCGCCAGCAGCTACCTAGTCCCCCTCCACTTT
CDR3: CASSYLVPLHF

V: TRBV19
D: -
J: TRBJ1-1
size: -
length: 15
DNA: TGTGCCAGTAGTATAGATCCAGGTAAGGGGGCTGAAGCTTTCTTT
CDR3: CASSIDPGKGAEAFF

V: TRBV14
D: TRBD1
J: TRBJ1-1
size: -
length: 15
DNA: TGTGCCAGCAGCCCCTTCCAGGGGGCCGGCACTGAAGCTTTCTTT
CDR3: CASSPFQGAGTEAFF

V: TRBV7-9
D: TRBD1
J: TRBJ1-1
size: once
length: 15
DNA: TGTGCCAGCAGCCGGACAGGGGGATGGAACACTGAAGCTTTCTTT
CDR3: CASSRTGGWNTEAFF

V: TRBV5-1
D: -
J: TRBJ1-3
size: -
length: 18
DNA: TGCGCCAGCAGCTTGGGCCCCATGGCCGGGGGTCCTGGAAACACCATATATTTT
CDR3: CASSLGPMAGGPGNTIYF